This T cell receptor (beta chain) was sequenced in a study of blood T cells in healthy people across ages (dated by TCRdb to between 2014 and 2017). In terms of the full investigation: In model experiments, roughly one uniquely barcoded TCR beta cDNA molecule per two T cells was captured by template switching. The study measured age-related changes in TCR beta repertoire diversity using deep sequencing normalized with unique cDNA molecular identifiers. Donors were grouped into four age groups: young (average about 15 years), middle-aged (roughly 38), aged (62) and long-lived (just over 80). To avoid experimental bias, donors of different ages were spread randomly across the sequencing lanes. For two donors (one aged 18 to 30 and one aged 80 or older), the study analyzed two additional independent replicas of 1 million unique cDNA reads from the same blood draw.

The paper as a whole reports these results and caveats: Since profiling was done on bulk unsorted PBMCs, naive and antigen-experienced compartments could not be conclusively compared. Estimates of total diversity based on one million sequenced T cells were considered lower bounds and underestimates. Compared with the aged group, the long-lived group had more naive CD4+ T cells, fewer expanded clones and increased TCR diversity, a pattern suggesting age selection. As age increased, observed TCR beta diversity per million T cells dropped in a roughly linear way, and a significant reduction was already evident by age roughly 40. A strong correlation was found between observed TCR beta diversity and the percentage of naive T cells measured by flow cytometry. Because the CMV infection status of the donors was unknown, age-related changes in expanded clonotypes may potentially have been confounded.

The 40 or so donors, aged roughly 6 to 90 years, were systemically healthy Caucasian individuals from Russia. Each donor gave around 9 milliliters of peripheral blood, collected into EDTA-treated Vacutainer tubes. Ficoll-Paque density-gradient centrifugation was used to isolate PBMCs, with at least 6.5 million per sample. Total RNA, at least 6 micrograms per sample, was extracted from PBMCs with Trizol reagent. The percentages of naive CD45RAhigh/CD27high T cells were determined by flow cytometry on a PBMC aliquot from every donor. Counted from cysteine to phenylalanine, this CDR3 has 15 amino acids. This entry keeps only the CDR3 DNA: 45 bases, framed from base 1. Trimming removed 4 bases from V and 3 bases from J; the gene matches leave 8 bases unexplained. Receptor amplification or capture employed 5' RACE. Sequencing relied on an Illumina HiSeq 2500. A second roughly 7 to 12 cycle PCR used a sample-barcoded 5' primer and a J-beta primer mix. Each TCR beta cDNA molecule received a unique molecular identifier from a template-switch 5' adaptor carrying 12 random nucleotides. At least 3 million CDR3-containing paired-end reads were obtained from each sample. All of the RNA was converted into first-strand cDNA using the Mint cDNA synthesis kit, with a TRBC-specific oligonucleotide serving as the primer. Following uracil-DNA glycosylase treatment, all cDNA underwent a first 18-cycle PCR with the universal primers M1SS and BC2_uni_R. On the study's bioinformatics: Normalization of each sample was performed by random selection of 1 million high-quality reads, each carrying a distinct molecular identifier. Instead of being binned into consensus sequences, reads that shared molecular identifiers were thrown out. CDR3 identification, clonotype clustering and error correction used MiTCR with a Q25 quality threshold and the strictest error-elimination algorithm. Lower-bound total TCR beta diversity was estimated with a nonparametric unseen species model using Euler transformation. The raw public reads went through TCRdb reprocessing: fastp at Q25, MiXCR clone calling, in-frame beta chains kept. Records with the same CDR3 protein are collapsed into one entry carrying the most frequent genes and DNA. What appears here as the V and J calls and clone size reflects TCRdb's work, not the paper's. The sample records approximately 600,000 distinct CDR3 sequences, 45% to 65% of which are singletons. Around 37% of the sample comes from the top ten.

The sample holds a few counts of this clonotype. The antigen it recognizes is unknown. Base qualities are not at hand, and no much larger clone is one base apart. The chain is made from TRBV6-7 and TRBJ1-2; 7 bases in between match TRBD1. TRBV6-7 is marked as an open reading frame, function uncertain. The material sequenced was blood. The clonotype originates from a man between 60 and 75 years old in good health. The DNA sequence is given as TGTGCCAGCAGTTCCCGGGACAGCCAGTACTATGGCTACACCTTC. This encodes CASSSRDSQYYGYTF.